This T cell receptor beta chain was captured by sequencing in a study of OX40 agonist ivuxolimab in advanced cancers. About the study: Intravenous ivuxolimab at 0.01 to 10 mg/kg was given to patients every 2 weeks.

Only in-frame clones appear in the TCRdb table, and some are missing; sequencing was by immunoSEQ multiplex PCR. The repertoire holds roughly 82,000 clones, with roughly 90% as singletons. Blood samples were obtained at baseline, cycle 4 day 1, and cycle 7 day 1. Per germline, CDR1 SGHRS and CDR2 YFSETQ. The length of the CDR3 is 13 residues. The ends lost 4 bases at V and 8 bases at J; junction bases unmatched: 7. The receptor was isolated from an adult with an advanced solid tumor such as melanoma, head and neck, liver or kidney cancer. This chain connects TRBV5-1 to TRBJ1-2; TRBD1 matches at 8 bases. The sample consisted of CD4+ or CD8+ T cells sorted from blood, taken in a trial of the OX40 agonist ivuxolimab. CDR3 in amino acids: CASSDRGQRGYTF. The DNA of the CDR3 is TGCGCCAGCAGCGACAGGGGTCAAAGAGGCTACACCTTC.